What follows are 2 T cell receptor beta chains derived from one specimen sequenced in a study of Graves' ophthalmopathy and Graves' hyperthyroidism. Beta-chain TCR CDR3 regions were amplified from RNA transcripts. HTBI primers primed a first-round RT-PCR, and a second-round multiplex PCR followed. From the multiplex PCR reads, TCRdb called clonotypes with MiXCR, one entry per CDR3 protein. The sample consists of hundreds of thousands of distinct CDR3 sequences, roughly two fifths of them appearing once. Sequenced: peripheral blood. Receptor source: an adult man with Graves' ophthalmopathy.

V gene TRBV24-1 combines with J gene TRBJ2-5; 9 bases line up with TRBD2. Germline values: CDR1 KGHDR, CDR2 SFDVKD. V was clipped by 6 bases and J by 3 bases; unmatched bases: 7. This CDR3 is 15 amino acids long. CDR3 nucleotides: TGTGCCACCAGTAGCGCTAGCGGGATGAAAGAGACCCAGTACTTC. The encoded protein is CATSSASGMKETQYF.

The chain employs TRBV19 and TRBJ1-5; unclear D gene. Germline CDR1 and CDR2: LNHDA and SQIVND (reference sequence). V lost 7 bases and J 1 base, leaving 17 bases between the germline ends. The CDR3 is made up of 16 amino acids. The CDR3, as DNA: TGTGCCAGTACCCCTATAGGAGGGTTGAGCAATCAGCCCCAGCATTTT. Residues: CASTPIGGLSNQPQHF.